Listed below are T cell receptor beta chains from one sample, sequenced in a study of cytomegalovirus exposure and HLA in healthy donors. The method was immunoSEQ multiplex PCR; TCRdb's version includes in-frame clones alone and lacks a portion of them. The repertoire holds roughly 170,000 clones, approximately 84% seen once, with roughly 2.8% in the top ten. The sample was PBMCs. These receptors all come from a woman aged 18-35 years in good health and CMV-seropositive. The CDR3 runs from the conserved cysteine through the conserved F or W. D genes are given only for firm matches. Clone size appears in some rows only: once, few, many, or a class for an expanded clone.

d_call: NA; clone_size: NA; j_call: TRBJ2-3; v_call: TRBV2; cdr3_aa: CASRGTPADTQYF; cdr3_nt: TGTGCCAGCAGGGGGACACCGGCAGATACGCAGTATTTT
d_call: NA; clone_size: NA; j_call: TRBJ1-1; v_call: TRBV5-1; cdr3_aa: CASSTYRANTEAFF; cdr3_nt: TGCGCCAGCAGCACCTACAGAGCGAACACTGAAGCTTTCTTT
d_call: TRBD1; clone_size: NA; j_call: TRBJ1-4; v_call: TRBV23-1; cdr3_aa: CASSLNRDRPNEKLFF; cdr3_nt: TGCGCCAGCAGTTTAAACCGGGACAGACCAAATGAAAAACTGTTTTTT
d_call: NA; clone_size: few; j_call: TRBJ1-6; v_call: TRBV6-1; cdr3_aa: CASSLKGANSPLHF; cdr3_nt: TGTGCCAGCAGTTTGAAAGGGGCTAATTCACCCCTCCACTTT
d_call: NA; clone_size: NA; j_call: TRBJ1-4; v_call: TRBV9; cdr3_aa: CASATHPQNEKLFF; cdr3_nt: TGTGCCAGCGCGACACATCCCCAAAATGAAAAACTGTTTTTT
d_call: NA; clone_size: once; j_call: TRBJ2-7; v_call: TRBV7-2; cdr3_aa: CASSLSGSYEQYF; cdr3_nt: TGTGCCAGCAGCTTATCTGGGAGCTACGAGCAGTACTTC
d_call: NA; clone_size: NA; j_call: TRBJ1-2; v_call: TRBV19; cdr3_aa: CASHQGAGYTF; cdr3_nt: TGTGCCAGTCATCAGGGTGCCGGCTACACCTTC
d_call: NA; clone_size: NA; j_call: TRBJ2-7; v_call: TRBV21-1; cdr3_aa: CASSKNGGTAYEQYF; cdr3_nt: TGTGCCAGCAGCAAAAATGGGGGGACGGCCTACGAGCAGTACTTC
d_call: NA; clone_size: NA; j_call: TRBJ1-2; v_call: TRBV29-1; cdr3_aa: CSVVGERNYGYTF; cdr3_nt: TGCAGCGTTGTCGGGGAGCGCAACTATGGCTACACCTTC
d_call: NA; clone_size: NA; j_call: TRBJ1-3; v_call: TRBV27; cdr3_aa: CASSSQQGPGGTIYF; cdr3_nt: TGTGCCAGCAGTTCACAACAGGGCCCGGGTGGCACCATATATTTT
d_call: NA; clone_size: NA; j_call: TRBJ1-4; v_call: TRBV6-5; cdr3_aa: CASRPNGRFGEKLFF; cdr3_nt: TGTGCCAGCAGGCCTAACGGGAGATTCGGCGAAAAACTGTTTTTT
d_call: NA; clone_size: NA; j_call: TRBJ2-4; v_call: TRBV7-6; cdr3_aa: CASSLLQGRTAKNIQYF; cdr3_nt: TGTGCCAGCAGCTTACTACAGGGTCGAACGGCCAAAAACATTCAGTACTTC
d_call: NA; clone_size: NA; j_call: TRBJ1-5; v_call: TRBV29-1; cdr3_aa: CSVGWGEQPQHF; cdr3_nt: TGCAGCGTTGGATGGGGGGAACAGCCCCAGCATTTT
d_call: NA; clone_size: once; j_call: TRBJ2-7; v_call: TRBV5-1; cdr3_aa: CASSLELASSYEQYF; cdr3_nt: TGCGCCAGCAGCTTGGAGTTAGCGAGCTCCTACGAGCAGTACTTC